The 28 T cell receptor beta chains below all came from one sample that was sequenced in a study of T cell changes during pregnancy in multiple sclerosis. Measured with immunoSEQ multiplex PCR; TCRdb has only the in-frame clones, and not every one. The table records approximately 32,000 clones, 89% of them present only once. The specimen comprised CD8+ T cells from peripheral blood mononuclear cells, sampled in the second trimester of pregnancy. These TCRs come from a female donor with multiple sclerosis, enrolled in a pregnancy study.

This clone was seen just once. CDR3: CASSVAGGPNEQYF. CDR3 DNA: TGTGCCAGCAGTGTAGCGGGAGGGCCAAACGAGCAGTACTTC. The V gene is TRBV2, the J gene TRBJ2-7, with 11 positions matching TRBD2. V dropped 4 bases and J dropped 5; count of bases not matched to a gene: 4. The CDR3 extends over 14 amino acids. Germline V gene lookup returns CDR1 SNHLY and CDR2 FYNNEI.

The genes are TRBV9 and TRBJ2-7; 7 bases line up with TRBD1. This CDR3 is built from 14 residues. Germline V lookup: CDR1 SGDLS, CDR2 YYNGEE. V was clipped by 3 bases and J by 8 bases; unmatched bases: 11. The CDR3, as DNA: TGTGCCAGCAGCGCCGATGACAGGGTTTTCCAGCAGTACTTC. This gives the protein CASSADDRVFQQYF.

J is TRBJ2-3 and V is TRBV5-1; TRBD2 is a possible D gene (6 bases). V dropped 1 base and J dropped 0 bases, with 9 bases sitting between them. CDR1 and CDR2 (germline): SGHRS, YFSETQ. This CDR3 region has 15 residues. The DNA for the CDR3 is TGCGCCAGCAGCTTGACTAGCTCTAGCACAGATACGCAGTATTTT. Protein: CASSLTSSSTDTQYF.

The rearrangement joins TRBV6-5 to TRBJ1-1; tentative D call: TRBD1 (5 bases). Germline V gives CDR1 MNHEY, CDR2 SVGAGI. The CDR3 has 13 residues. V gave up 5 bases and J gave up 5 bases, with 12 bases separating them. In DNA form, the CDR3 reads TGTGCCAGCAGTCTTGGGGAGGGGACTGAAGCTTTCTTT. Translated, it gives CASSLGEGTEAFF.

The chain carries TRBV10-3 and TRBJ1-1; D call uncertain. CDR3 size: 14 residues. Germline CDR1 is ENHRY and CDR2 is SYGVKD. V shed 6 bases and J shed 8 bases, with 19 bases lying between them. As DNA, the CDR3 is TGTGCCATCAGCGCGGTAGACCTGGGAGGCGAAGCTTTCTTT. This gives the protein CAISAVDLGGEAFF.

The V and J genes are TRBV4-1 and TRBJ2-1, with TRBD2 as a possible D gene (7 bases). Germline V lookup: CDR1 MGHRA, CDR2 YSYEKL. The CDR3 covers 15 residues. The V end lost 3 bases, the J end lost 5 bases, and 14 bases lay between the germline ends. This CDR3 reads CASSQEGGRHNEQFF. In DNA form, the CDR3 reads TGCGCCAGCAGCCAGGAGGGGGGGCGGCACAATGAGCAGTTCTTC.

The V gene is TRBV5-6, the J gene TRBJ2-7; 8 bases agree with TRBD2. The CDR3 contains 11 residues. J was trimmed by 11 bases and V by 0 bases; bases with no gene match: 1. Germline lookup yields CDR1 SGHDT and CDR2 YYEEEE. The CDR3 DNA reads as TGTGCCAGCAGCTTGGGACTAGCGAAGTACTTC. Its translation: CASSLGLAKYF.

The V gene is TRBV18, the J gene TRBJ1-4; 10 bases match TRBD1. In germline, CDR1 is KGHSH, CDR2 LQKENI. The CDR3 is made up of 15 amino acids. V lost 2 bases and J lost 6; bases outside the gene matches: 3. The CDR3 here is CASSPRDRGDEKLFF. In nucleotides, the CDR3 is TGTGCCAGCTCACCAAGGGACAGGGGCGATGAAAAACTGTTTTTT.

V and J are TRBV10-3 and TRBJ1-1; D is undetermined. CDR1 and CDR2 (germline): ENHRY, SYGVKD. The germline V and J ends were trimmed by 3 bases and 6 bases, with 20 bases remaining between them. The CDR3 has 16 residues. The CDR3 coding sequence is TGTGCCATCAGTGAACTCGATGGCAAAGAGGGTCCTGAAGCTTTCTTT. Translated: CAISELDGKEGPEAFF.

The rearrangement uses TRBV6-6 and TRBJ2-7, with D perhaps TRBD1 (6 bases). Germline V gives CDR1 MNHNY, CDR2 SVGAGI (reference sequence). The CDR3 totals 16 residues. V shed 0 bases and J shed 3 bases, with 15 bases lying between them. Here the CDR3 reads CASSYSIQGESYEQYF. CDR3 DNA sequence: TGTGCCAGCAGTTACTCGATACAGGGAGAAAGCTACGAGCAGTACTTC.

The chain links TRBV19 to TRBJ2-1, with 8 nucleotides matching TRBD2. The V gene end was trimmed by 3 bases and the J gene end by 4 bases; junction bases not matched to a gene: 5. Germline V lookup: CDR1 LNHDA, CDR2 SQIVND (reference sequence). CDR3 size: 15 residues. For the CDR3, the DNA is TGTGCCAGTAGTATCATCAGCGGGGGATACAATGAGCAGTTCTTC. Its protein product is CASSIISGGYNEQFF. The full variable domain, rest sourced from reference TRBV19 and TRBJ2-1, is DGGITQSPKYLFRKEGQNVTLSCEQNLNHDAMYWYRQDPGQGLRLIYYSQIVNDFQKGDIAEGYSVSREKKESFPLTVTSAQKNPTAFYLCASSIISGGYNEQFFGPGTRLTVL.

The chain recombines TRBV9 with TRBJ2-5; TRBD2 aligns across 10 bases. CDR1 is SGDLS, CDR2 YYNGEE, per germline. V lost 0 bases, J lost 10 bases, and 3 bases stayed unmatched. The CDR3 is made up of 13 amino acids. Written as DNA, the CDR3 is TGTGCCAGCAGCGTAGGGACTAGCGGAGACCAGTACTTC. It translates to CASSVGTSGDQYF.

The V call is TRBV7-2, the J call TRBJ1-2; D is perhaps TRBD1 (5 bases). Germline V gene sequence: CDR1 SGHTA, CDR2 FQGNSA. The V end lost 4 bases, the J end lost 0 bases, and 15 bases lay between the germline ends. CDR3 size: 16 residues. CDR3 sequence reads: CASSSFNRRPNYGYTF. CDR3 nucleotides: TGTGCCAGCAGCTCGTTCAACAGGAGACCTAACTATGGCTACACCTTC.

The chain carries TRBV4-1 and TRBJ2-7; 7 bases align to TRBD2. J lost 4 bases, V lost 1 base, and 7 bases had no gene match. CDR3 length: 15 amino acids. Germline assignment: CDR1 MGHRA and CDR2 YSYEKL. CDR3 region: CASSQGAGAGYEQYF. As DNA, the CDR3 is TGCGCCAGCAGCCAAGGGGCGGGAGCAGGTTACGAGCAGTACTTC.

The V call is TRBV5-6, the J call TRBJ2-1, with D possibly matching TRBD1 (6 bases). There are 15 residues in the CDR3. CDR1 and CDR2 from the germline V gene are SGHDT and YYEEEE. V gave up 4 bases and J gave up 7 bases, with 18 bases separating them. In DNA, the CDR3 is TGTGCCAGCAGCATCCGACGGACAGCGTGGAATGAGCAGTTCTTC. Its translation is CASSIRRTAWNEQFF.

The chain uses TRBV6-1 and TRBJ2-7; D unclear. The CDR3 has 14 residues. Between the trimmed V and J ends, which lost 8 bases and 0 bases, there was a span of 14 bases. Germline-derived CDR1 and CDR2 are MNHNS and SASEGT. As DNA, the CDR3 is TGTGCCAGCGCCGCAGGTCAGAGCTCCTACGAGCAGTACTTC. Its translation: CASAAGQSSYEQYF.

The V and J genes are TRBV5-4 and TRBJ2-2, with D perhaps matching TRBD2 (6 bases). The length of the CDR3 is 16 residues. With 0 bases removed from V and 2 bases from J, the gap between germline ends came to 11 bases. Per the germline V gene, CDR1 is SGHNT and CDR2 is YYREEE (reference sequence). CDR3 loop: CASSLEGRSNTGELFF. In nucleotides, the CDR3 is TGTGCCAGCAGCTTGGAAGGGAGGAGTAACACCGGGGAGCTGTTTTTT. Complete variable domain (other parts from reference TRBV5-4 and TRBJ2-2): ETGVTQSPTHLIKTRGQQVTLRCSSQSGHNTVSWYQQALGQGPQFIFQYYREEENGRGNFPPRFSGLQFPNYSSELNVNALELDDSALYLCASSLEGRSNTGELFFGEGSRLTVL.

This chain joins TRBV28 and TRBJ1-1; possibly TRBD1 for D (6 bases). Trimming pared 3 bases from V and 5 bases from J, leaving 10 bases between. CDR1 MDHEN and CDR2 SYDVKM come from the germline V gene. The CDR3 covers 13 residues. The DNA for the CDR3 is TGTGCCAGCAGTTTCTCCGGACAGACTGAAGCTTTCTTT. This gives the protein CASSFSGQTEAFF.

The V gene is TRBV28, the J gene TRBJ2-7, with D perhaps matching TRBD2 (6 bases). This CDR3 has 10 residues. Trimming pared 8 bases from V and 6 bases from J, leaving 8 bases between. The germline gives CDR1 MDHEN, CDR2 SYDVKM. The CDR3 sequence: CASRGTEQYF. The CDR3 DNA reads as TGTGCCAGCCGCGGGACCGAGCAGTACTTC.

This clone occurred once. The V call is TRBV5-4, the J call TRBJ2-2, with D possibly TRBD1 on 5 matching bases. Between the trimmed V and J ends, which lost 3 bases and 4 bases, there was a span of 10 bases. The CDR3 sequence is 14 residues long. Germline assignment: CDR1 SGHNT and CDR2 YYREEE (reference sequence). CDR3 sequence: CASSSAGSTGELFF. CDR3 DNA: TGTGCCAGCAGCTCGGCAGGGTCCACCGGGGAGCTGTTTTTT.

This rearrangement joins TRBV7-8 to TRBJ1-2; D is unclear. CDR3 size: 14 residues. Germline V lookup: CDR1 SGHVS, CDR2 FQNEAQ. V was clipped by 7 bases and J by 9 bases, with 21 bases between them. As DNA, the CDR3 is TGTGCCAGCACAAGAGCCCTGTCGAGAGGGAGCTACACCTTC. It encodes CASTRALSRGSYTF.

The chain joins TRBV27 to TRBJ2-3; D not resolved. Germline values: CDR1 MNHEY, CDR2 SMNVEV (reference sequence). CDR3 length: 11 amino acids. Trimming shortened V by 6 bases and J by 2 bases, and 3 bases separated the two germline ends. CDR3 nucleotide sequence: TGTGCCAGCAGATACACAGATACGCAGTATTTT. It codes for CASRYTDTQYF.

The chain joins TRBV5-5 to TRBJ1-5; TRBD1 matches at 8 bases. This CDR3 spans 15 amino acids. Per the germline V gene, CDR1 is SGHKS and CDR2 is YYEKEE (reference sequence). V lost 4 bases, J lost 0 bases, and 3 bases stayed unmatched. The chain's CDR3 is CASSPTGGSNQPQHF. The CDR3 bases are TGTGCCAGCAGCCCCACAGGGGGTAGCAATCAGCCCCAGCATTTT. Complete variable domain (other parts from reference TRBV5-5 and TRBJ1-5): DAGVTQSPTHLIKTRGQQVTLRCSPISGHKSVSWYQQVLGQGPQFIFQYYEKEERGRGNFPDRFSARQFPNYSSELNVNALLLGDSALYLCASSPTGGSNQPQHFGDGTRLSIL.

J is TRBJ1-4 and V is TRBV7-9; 7 bases fit TRBD1. The junction had 5 bases not matched to a gene; V was cut back by 5 bases and J by 5 bases. The CDR3 sequence is 14 residues long. Per germline, CDR1 SEHNR and CDR2 FQNEAQ (reference sequence). CDR3 in DNA: TGTGCCAGCAGCCCCGGGACAGAGAATGAAAAACTGTTTTTT. Residues: CASSPGTENEKLFF.

The V and J genes are TRBV18 and TRBJ2-1; 7 bases are a match to TRBD2. Germline CDR1 is KGHSH and CDR2 is LQKENI. V shed 1 base, J shed 5 bases, and the junction held 5 bases outside the gene matches. CDR3 length: 15 residues. In DNA form, the CDR3 reads TGTGCCAGCTCACCACGTAGCGGGCAAGACAATGAGCAGTTCTTC. Amino acid sequence: CASSPRSGQDNEQFF.

V usage is TRBV5-1 and J usage is TRBJ1-1; 8 positions match TRBD1. The CDR3 runs to 15 residues. The V and J ends lost 0 bases and 4 bases, in that order; junction bases with no gene match: 5. Germline V CDR1 and CDR2: SGHRS, YFSETQ. The CDR3 sequence is CASSLGDRGSTEAFF. The DNA of the CDR3 is TGCGCCAGCAGCTTGGGAGACAGGGGCTCCACTGAAGCTTTCTTT.

The chain links TRBV7-9 to TRBJ2-7; tentative D call: TRBD1 (6 bases). This CDR3 contains 13 residues. CDR1 and CDR2 (germline): SEHNR, FQNEAQ (reference sequence). The germline V and J ends were trimmed by 0 bases and 9 bases, with 12 bases remaining between them. CDR3 sequence reads: CASSLAVDRGQYF. As DNA, the CDR3 is TGTGCCAGCAGCTTAGCTGTGGACAGAGGGCAGTACTTC.

The genes are TRBV9 and TRBJ2-5; TRBD2 agrees at 13 bases. Trimming cost V 2 bases and J 4 bases; bases outside gene matches: 5. The CDR3 extends over 16 amino acids. Germline lookup yields CDR1 SGDLS and CDR2 YYNGEE. The CDR3 region has the DNA TGTGCCAGCAGCGTCACTAGCGGGGGGGTAGGAGAGACCCAGTACTTC. Amino acids: CASSVTSGGVGETQYF.